The 31 T cell receptor beta chains below all came from one sample that was sequenced in a study of blood T cell repertoires in COVID-19. Sequenced by immunoSEQ multiplex PCR; TCRdb stores in-frame clones only, minus some. Of tens of thousands of clones in the sample, 81% were seen once. The source material was peripheral blood. These receptors were taken from a woman of 80 years or more with COVID-19, enrolled during active disease.

The chain combines TRBV6-2 or TRBV6-3 with TRBJ2-7, with TRBD2 identical over 12 bases. CDR3 length: 17 amino acids. Per the germline V gene, CDR1 is MNHEY and CDR2 is SVGEGT. V trimming: 6 bases; J trimming: 2 bases; junction bases outside the gene matches: 11. The DNA of the CDR3 is TGTGCCAGCAGCCGACTAGCGGGAGCACTTAAAACCTACGAGCAGTACTTC. It translates to CASSRLAGALKTYEQYF.

The sample holds a few counts of this clone. The V gene is TRBV28, the J gene TRBJ1-5; no firm D call. Germline V CDR1 and CDR2: MDHEN, SYDVKM. This CDR3 is 14 amino acids long. The V and J ends lost 3 bases and 6 bases respectively, with 12 bases between them. CDR3 residues: CASSFLRAAQPQHF. CDR3 in DNA: TGTGCCAGCAGTTTTTTGAGGGCGGCTCAGCCCCAGCATTTT.

This clone appeared a few times. The gene calls are TRBV19 and TRBJ2-7, with 7 bases that match TRBD2. This CDR3 contains 14 residues. Per the germline V gene, CDR1 is LNHDA and CDR2 is SQIVND (reference sequence). Trimming took 5 bases from V and 2 from J; bases not matched to a gene: 6. The chain's CDR3 is CASSELAEPYEQYF. CDR3 nucleotide sequence: TGTGCCAGTAGTGAGCTAGCGGAGCCCTACGAGCAGTACTTC. Filled out from reference TRBV19 and TRBJ2-7, the complete variable domain reads DGGITQSPKYLFRKEGQNVTLSCEQNLNHDAMYWYRQDPGQGLRLIYYSQIVNDFQKGDIAEGYSVSREKKESFPLTVTSAQKNPTAFYLCASSELAEPYEQYFGPGTRLTVT.

The chain carries TRBV18 and TRBJ1-3, with 8 bases fitting TRBD1. Looked up from germline, CDR1 is KGHSH and CDR2 is LQKENI. This CDR3 spans 18 amino acids. Trimming took 3 bases from V and 4 from J; bases not matched to a gene: 14. In DNA, the CDR3 is TGTGCCAGCTCACCTACTACCCCGACAGGGGCGAGCGGAAACACCATATATTTT. Encoded protein: CASSPTTPTGASGNTIYF.

CDR3 in amino acids: CSAQVTNTEAFF. DNA for the CDR3: TGCAGCGCACAGGTTACGAACACTGAAGCTTTCTTT. The rearrangement joins TRBV29-1 to TRBJ1-1; D might be TRBD1 (5 bases). Between the trimmed V and J ends, which lost 7 bases and 1 base, there was a span of 10 bases. The CDR3 spans 12 residues. CDR1 SQVTM and CDR2 ANQGSEA come from the germline V gene. Complete variable domain (other parts from reference TRBV29-1 and TRBJ1-1): SAVISQKPSRDICQRGTSLTIQCQVDSQVTMMFWYRQQPGQSLTLIATANQGSEATYESGFVIDKFPISRPNLTFSTLTVSNMSPEDSSIYLCSAQVTNTEAFFGQGTRLTVV.

This chain uses TRBV27 with TRBJ2-7; D not certain. Between the trimmed V and J ends, which lost 4 bases and 0 bases, there was a span of 13 bases. Germline values: CDR1 MNHEY, CDR2 SMNVEV (reference sequence). The CDR3 covers 15 residues. The CDR3 DNA follows: TGTGCCAGCAGTTCCTCAGGATCCTTCTCCTACGAGCAGTACTTC. It yields the protein CASSSSGSFSYEQYF.

This clone was detected many times. The chain recombines TRBV27 with TRBJ1-1, with a tentative D call TRBD1 (5 bases). The V end lost 3 bases, the J end lost 6 bases, and 17 bases lay between the germline ends. The CDR3 spans 15 residues. Germline-derived CDR1 and CDR2 are MNHEY and SMNVEV (reference sequence). The CDR3 loop reads CASSFSGTTRSEAFF. CDR3 DNA sequence: TGTGCCAGCAGTTTTAGCGGGACTACGAGATCTGAAGCTTTCTTT.

The genes are TRBV6-6 and TRBJ2-1; TRBD1 matches 9 bases. The CDR3 has 15 amino acids. V shed 7 bases and J 5 bases; nucleotides not matched to a gene: 9. Germline V gives CDR1 MNHNY, CDR2 SVGAGI (reference sequence). CDR3 amino acids: CASNHDRGENNEQFF. The CDR3 nucleotides read TGTGCCAGCAACCACGACAGGGGGGAAAACAATGAGCAGTTCTTC.

This clone came up once. The V call is TRBV5-1, the J call TRBJ1-1, with 7 nucleotides matching TRBD1. CDR3 length: 14 residues. Germline V gives CDR1 SGHRS, CDR2 YFSETQ. V dropped 0 bases and J dropped 2; count of bases not matched to a gene: 1. Here the CDR3 reads CASSLDRGNTEAFF. CDR3 nucleotides: TGCGCCAGCAGCTTGGACAGGGGAAACACTGAAGCTTTCTTT.

This chain links TRBV18 with TRBJ2-2; the D gene is possibly TRBD1 (6 bases). CDR3 length: 15 residues. V dropped 5 bases and J dropped 4 bases, with 14 bases sitting between them. Germline values: CDR1 KGHSH, CDR2 LQKENI. As DNA, the CDR3 is TGTGCCAGCTCAGCGACAGGATCGGGCACCGGGGAGCTGTTTTTT. The encoded protein is CASSATGSGTGELFF.

The V and J genes are TRBV28 and TRBJ1-1; TRBD1 aligns across 8 bases. CDR1 and CDR2 (germline): MDHEN, SYDVKM. This CDR3 is 15 amino acids long. The V and J ends lost 6 bases and 0 bases, in that order; junction bases with no gene match: 6. CDR3 residues: CASRRDRTLNTEAFF. For the CDR3, the DNA is TGTGCCAGCAGACGGGACAGGACCTTGAACACTGAAGCTTTCTTT.

This chain joins TRBV10-3 and TRBJ2-5; 10 bases align to TRBD2. The CDR3 is 17 amino acids. CDR1 is ENHRY, CDR2 SYGVKD, per germline. J gave up 3 bases and V 0 bases, and 7 bases lay outside the gene matches. For the CDR3, the DNA is TGTGCCATCAGTGAGTCGAGGAACCTAGCGGGAGAAGAGACCCAGTACTTC. It is translated as CAISESRNLAGEETQYF.

The chain links TRBV28 to TRBJ2-4, with TRBD1 identical over 9 bases. The V gene's germline CDR1 is MDHEN and CDR2 SYDVKM. The CDR3 has 18 residues. J was trimmed by 2 bases and V by 2 bases; bases with no gene match: 10. CDR3 DNA sequence: TGTGCCAGCAGTTTACGATCACAGGGGGCCAAGACCAAAAACATTCAGTACTTC. Encoded protein: CASSLRSQGAKTKNIQYF.

The J gene is TRBJ2-7, the V gene TRBV9; D unclear. The CDR3 extends over 13 amino acids. Trimming took off 0 bases at V and 2 bases at J, with 6 bases between the two ends. The germline V gene has CDR1 SGDLS and CDR2 YYNGEE. The CDR3 bases are TGTGCCAGCAGCGTAGGGAGCACCTACGAGCAGTACTTC. This codes for CASSVGSTYEQYF.

This clone was counted once. This chain connects TRBV7-6 to TRBJ2-1, with 12 bases matching TRBD2. The CDR3 is 16 amino acids. Germline CDR1 reads SGHVS; CDR2 reads FNYEAQ. Trimming at V came to 5 bases and at J to 8 bases, leaving 10 bases not matched to a gene. Written as DNA, the CDR3 is TGTGCCAGCAGCCCGCAGACTAGCGGGAGTTTCTATGAGCAGTTCTTC. This encodes CASSPQTSGSFYEQFF.

This chain links TRBV18 with TRBJ1-3; 9 bases are a match to TRBD1. Germline CDR1 KGHSH, CDR2 LQKENI. Trimming took 6 bases from V and 4 from J; bases not matched to a gene: 4. This CDR3 is built from 14 residues. CDR3 sequence reads: CASSHRGLGNTIYF. The CDR3 nucleotides read TGTGCCAGCTCCCACAGGGGGCTAGGAAACACCATATATTTT.

This chain joins TRBV11-2 and TRBJ2-7; 13 bases are a match to TRBD2. Germline V gene data show CDR1 as SGHAT and CDR2 as FQNNGV. This CDR3 spans 16 amino acids. V dropped 5 bases and J dropped 4; count of bases not matched to a gene: 8. The CDR3 is CASSPGGTSGTYEQYF. As DNA, the CDR3 is TGTGCCAGCAGCCCAGGGGGGACTAGCGGGACTTACGAGCAGTACTTC.

The rearrangement links TRBV19 to TRBJ2-1, with 14 bases matching TRBD2. V lost 5 bases and J lost 7; bases outside the gene matches: 13. Per the germline V gene, CDR1 is LNHDA and CDR2 is SQIVND (reference sequence). CDR3 length: 18 residues. The CDR3 bases are TGTGCCAGTAGTTGGACTAGCGGGAGGAGGGTCGACCGGAATGAGCAGTTCTTC. Residues: CASSWTSGRRVDRNEQFF.

This chain links TRBV19 with TRBJ2-5; D gene unclear. The CDR3 runs 15 residues. CDR1 and CDR2 (germline): LNHDA, SQIVND (reference sequence). Between the trimmed V and J ends, which lost 7 bases and 5 bases, there was a span of 20 bases. The CDR3 protein is CASTRSPVTWETQYF. CDR3 coding DNA: TGTGCCAGTACCCGTTCCCCGGTGACATGGGAGACCCAGTACTTC.

The chain links TRBV27 to TRBJ2-7; tentative D call: TRBD1 (6 bases). Germline V lookup: CDR1 MNHEY, CDR2 SMNVEV (reference sequence). V lost 8 bases, J lost 2 bases, and 16 bases lay in between. This CDR3 spans 14 amino acids. This chain's CDR3 is CASHPSGTTYEQYF. Written as DNA, the CDR3 is TGTGCCAGCCATCCTTCCGGGACAACCTACGAGCAGTACTTC.

The count of this clone is one. An end of the junction differs from the germline gene, which may be a read error. This chain joins TRBV7-7 and TRBJ2-3; TRBD1 aligns across 9 bases. This CDR3 contains 15 residues. Germline V gives CDR1 SSHAT, CDR2 FNYEAQ (reference sequence). The CDR3 spells CASSLTGGAADTQYF. DNA for the CDR3: TGTGCTAGCAGCTTAACAGGGGGCGCAGCAGATACGCAGTATTTT. Full variable domain (outside the CDR3, taken from reference TRBV7-7 and TRBJ2-3): GAGVSQSPRYKVTKRGQDVTLRCDPISSHATLYWYQQALGQGPEFLTYFNYEAQPDKSGLPSDRFSAERPEGSISTLTIQRTEQRDSAMYRCASSLTGGAADTQYFGPGTRLTVL.

V gene TRBV24-1 combines with J gene TRBJ2-2; tentatively, D is TRBD1 (6 bases). The CDR3 runs 13 residues. V lost 7 bases, J lost 1 base, and 6 bases lay in between. Germline V CDR1 and CDR2: KGHDR, SFDVKD. CDR3 amino acids: CATSRGNTGELFF. CDR3 bases: TGTGCCACCAGCAGGGGGAACACCGGGGAGCTGTTTTTT.

Note on this clone: Other DNA sequences from this sample encode an identical CDR3 as well. The chain has TRBV5-1 and TRBJ2-7; 7 nucleotides agree with TRBD2. Trimming cost V 2 bases and J 2 bases; bases outside gene matches: 1. CDR3 length: 13 amino acids. Looked up from germline, CDR1 is SGHRS and CDR2 is YFSETQ. The CDR3 spells CASSLAGTYEQYF. The CDR3 DNA follows: TGCGCCAGCAGCTTAGCGGGAACCTACGAGCAGTACTTC.

The genes are TRBV30 and TRBJ2-7; 9 nucleotides line up with TRBD2. This CDR3 spans 13 amino acids. Germline V gene sequence: CDR1 GTSNPN, CDR2 SVGIG (reference sequence). The junction had 10 bases not matched to a gene; V was cut back by 8 bases and J by 5 bases. The CDR3 DNA reads TGTGCCGGGGGCGGGACTAGCCTCCACGAGCAGTACTTC. Its translation is CAGGGTSLHEQYF.

This rearrangement joins TRBV5-6 to TRBJ1-1, with a weak D call TRBD1 (6 bases). CDR3 length equals 14 residues. Germline values: CDR1 SGHDT, CDR2 YYEEEE. Between the trimmed V and J ends, which lost 1 base and 3 bases, there was a span of 10 bases. CDR3 protein: CASSLLGADTEAFF. CDR3 coding DNA: TGTGCCAGCAGCTTGTTGGGGGCGGACACTGAAGCTTTCTTT. Variable domain in full (rest from reference TRBV5-6 and TRBJ1-1): DAGVTQSPTHLIKTRGQQVTLRCSPKSGHDTVSWYQQALGQGPQFIFQYYEEEERQRGNFPDRFSGHQFPNYSSELNVNALLLGDSALYLCASSLLGADTEAFFGQGTRLTVV.

As DNA, the CDR3 is TGTGCCAGCAGTTTTCTTGCGGGAGGGCAGAACGAGCAGTACTTC. Protein: CASSFLAGGQNEQYF. The chain carries TRBV27 and TRBJ2-7, with 9 bases aligning to TRBD2. The ends lost 3 bases at V and 5 bases at J; junction bases unmatched: 8. Germline V gene sequence: CDR1 MNHEY, CDR2 SMNVEV (reference sequence). The CDR3 runs 15 residues.

This clone was recorded a few times. The rearrangement links TRBV7-8 to TRBJ1-1; TRBD1 is a possible D gene (6 bases). V was shortened by 1 base and J by 6 bases, with 21 bases between the two germline ends. The CDR3 has 17 residues. Germline V gene lookup returns CDR1 SGHVS and CDR2 FQNEAQ. The CDR3 coding sequence is TGTGCCAGCAGCTTAGGGCAGGGGCCTCTCCGTAATCCTGAAGCTTTCTTT. This codes for CASSLGQGPLRNPEAFF.

This sequence joins TRBV3-1 (or the pseudogene TRBV3-2) and TRBJ2-1; 7 nucleotides line up with TRBD2. In germline, CDR1 is LGHDT, CDR2 YNNKEL (reference sequence). The CDR3 runs 17 residues. Trimming at V came to 2 bases and at J to 8 bases, leaving 15 bases not matched to a gene. The chain's CDR3 is CASSQRSSGIDKDEQFF. CDR3 in DNA: TGTGCCAGCAGCCAAAGGTCTAGCGGCATCGATAAGGATGAGCAGTTCTTC.

This rearrangement joins TRBV28 to TRBJ2-1, with unresolved D. The CDR3 contains 13 residues. Trimming cost V 5 bases and J 3 bases, with 8 bases left between them. Per the germline V gene, CDR1 is MDHEN and CDR2 is SYDVKM. DNA of the CDR3: TGTGCCAGCAGTCCGACACTCTACAATGAGCAGTTCTTC. Translated, it gives CASSPTLYNEQFF.

This chain connects TRBV11-2 to TRBJ1-1; 9 bases are a match to TRBD1. CDR3 length: 16 residues. Germline values: CDR1 SGHAT, CDR2 FQNNGV. The V gene end was trimmed by 1 base and the J gene end by 7 bases; junction bases not matched to a gene: 10. The CDR3 spells CASSLVPGQGSDEAFF. CDR3 nucleotides: TGTGCCAGCAGCTTAGTCCCTGGACAGGGGAGCGATGAAGCTTTCTTT.

The rearrangement links TRBV7-9 to TRBJ2-7, with a possible D match to TRBD1 (6 bases). V gave up 1 base and J gave up 6 bases, with 13 bases separating them. The CDR3 has 14 residues. In germline, CDR1 is SEHNR, CDR2 FQNEAQ (reference sequence). The CDR3 protein is CASSLGVQGREQYF. CDR3 coding DNA: TGTGCCAGCAGCTTAGGCGTACAGGGACGCGAGCAGTACTTC. Supplemented by reference TRBV7-9 and TRBJ2-7, the full variable domain reads DTGVSQNPRHKITKRGQNVTFRCDPISEHNRLYWYRQTLGQGPEFLTYFQNEAQLEKSRLLSDRFSAERPKGSFSTLEIQRTEQGDSAMYLCASSLGVQGREQYFGPGTRLTVT.